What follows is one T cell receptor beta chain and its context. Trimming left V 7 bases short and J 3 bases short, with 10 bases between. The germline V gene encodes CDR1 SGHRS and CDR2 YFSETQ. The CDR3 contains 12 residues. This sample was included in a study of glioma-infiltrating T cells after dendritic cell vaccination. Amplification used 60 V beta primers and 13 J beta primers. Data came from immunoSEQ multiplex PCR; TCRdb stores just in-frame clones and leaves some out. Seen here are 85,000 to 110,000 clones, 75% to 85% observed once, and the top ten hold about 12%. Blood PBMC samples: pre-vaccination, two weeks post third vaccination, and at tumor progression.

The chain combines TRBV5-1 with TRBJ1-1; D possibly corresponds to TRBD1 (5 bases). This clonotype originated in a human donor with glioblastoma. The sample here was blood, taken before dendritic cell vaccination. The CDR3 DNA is TGCGCCAGCTCTGACAGCTACACTGAAGCTTTCTTT. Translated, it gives CASSDSYTEAFF. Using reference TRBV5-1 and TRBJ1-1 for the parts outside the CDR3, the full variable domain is KAGVTQTPRYLIKTRGQQVTLSCSPISGHRSVSWYQQTPGQGLQFLFEYFSETQRNKGNFPGRFSGRQFSNSRSEMNVSTLELGDSALYLCASSDSYTEAFFGQGTRLTVV.